This T cell receptor (beta chain) was observed in a study of blood T cell repertoires in COVID-19. Looking at the study overall: Samples came from the United States, Italy and Spain, spanning acute and convalescent COVID-19. Nucleic acid was either cDNA or gDNA, and it came from T cells, B-cell-depleted T cells, or PBMCs.

The CDR3 has 17 residues. CDR1 and CDR2 from the germline V gene are LNHDA and SQIVND (reference sequence). V was pared by 3 bases and J by 4 bases, with 19 bases between. In the original processing: Amplifying reference gene primers gave estimates of nucleated cell counts. TCRdb's copy holds only in-frame clones and misses some; the assay was immunoSEQ multiplex PCR. The V and J calls and clone size come from that table; D and trimming were worked out from the DNA. The table lists approximately 260,000 clones, around 89% of them singletons, with 1% to 1.5% in the top ten. This chain joins TRBV19 and TRBJ1-5; D is perhaps TRBD1 (5 bases). Source material: PBMCs or T cells enriched from blood (not recorded which). The TCR was taken from a woman aged 40 to 50 with acute COVID-19. The CDR3 DNA is TGTGCCAGTAGTATCGAAAGATTGACAGCCACAAATCAGCCCCAGCATTTT. It specifies CASSIERLTATNQPQHF. Looking up the rest from reference TRBV19 and TRBJ1-5 gives the full variable domain: DGGITQSPKYLFRKEGQNVTLSCEQNLNHDAMYWYRQDPGQGLRLIYYSQIVNDFQKGDIAEGYSVSREKKESFPLTVTSAQKNPTAFYLCASSIERLTATNQPQHFGDGTRLSIL.